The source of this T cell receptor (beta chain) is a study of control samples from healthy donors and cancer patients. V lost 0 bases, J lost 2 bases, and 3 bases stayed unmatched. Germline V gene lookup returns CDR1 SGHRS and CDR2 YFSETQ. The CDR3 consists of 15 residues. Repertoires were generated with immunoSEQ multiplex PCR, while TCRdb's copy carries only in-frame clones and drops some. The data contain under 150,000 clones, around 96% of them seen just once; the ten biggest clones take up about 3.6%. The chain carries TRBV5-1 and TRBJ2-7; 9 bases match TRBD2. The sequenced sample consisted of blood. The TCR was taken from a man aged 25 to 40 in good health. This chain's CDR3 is CASSLVAGGAYEQYF. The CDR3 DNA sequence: TGCGCCAGCAGCTTGGTGGCGGGGGGGGCCTACGAGCAGTACTTC. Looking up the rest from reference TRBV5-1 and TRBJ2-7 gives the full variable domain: KAGVTQTPRYLIKTRGQQVTLSCSPISGHRSVSWYQQTPGQGLQFLFEYFSETQRNKGNFPGRFSGRQFSNSRSEMNVSTLELGDSALYLCASSLVAGGAYEQYFGPGTRLTVT.